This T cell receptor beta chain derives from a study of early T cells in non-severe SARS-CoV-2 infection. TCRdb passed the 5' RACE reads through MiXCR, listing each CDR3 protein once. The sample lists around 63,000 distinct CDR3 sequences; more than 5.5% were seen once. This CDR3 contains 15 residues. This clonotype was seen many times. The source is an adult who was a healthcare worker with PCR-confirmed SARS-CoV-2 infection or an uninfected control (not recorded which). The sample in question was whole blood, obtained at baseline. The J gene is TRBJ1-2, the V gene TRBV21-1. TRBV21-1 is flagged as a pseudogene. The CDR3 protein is CASMRPRGSKYGYTF. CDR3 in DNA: TGTGCCAGCATGCGGCCTCGCGGTTCGAAGTATGGCTACACCTTC.